This T cell receptor beta chain was identified during a study of CD8 T cells in Susac syndrome. Germline CDR1 SGHTA, CDR2 FQGTGA. The CDR3 extends over 17 amino acids. J lost 5 bases, V lost 5 bases, and 14 bases had no gene match. From blood CD8+ and CD4+ T cells, TCR beta sequences were generated. The multiple sclerosis controls comprised treatment-naive patients whose relapsing-remitting disease was stable or active. Through negative isolation, CD4+ and CD8+ T cells were obtained, while TEMRA cells were enriched using FACS. With random hexamers, 0.5 to 1 ug RNA was reverse transcribed. The method of amplification for TCR beta CDR3 was immunoSEQ multiplex PCR, covering 54 Vbeta and 13 Jbeta. A single record per CDR3 protein comes from TCRdb applying MiXCR to the immunoSEQ multiplex PCR reads. The sample has 150,000 to 200,000 distinct CDR3 sequences, roughly 96% seen once; the top ten hold about 0.096%.

V usage is TRBV7-3 and J usage is TRBJ2-3; 9 bases agree with TRBD1. The sequence derives from a human donor with multiple sclerosis. The sequenced sample was CD4+ T cells from PBMCs. CDR3 nucleotide sequence: TGTGCCAGCAGCCCAGCGGGCTACAGGGGGCGGGTAGATACGCAGTATTTT. Encoded protein: CASSPAGYRGRVDTQYF.